The clone carrying this T cell receptor beta chain was recorded once. This may arise from a read error, as a much more abundant clone is one base away. The conserved phenylalanine or tryptophan normally closing the CDR3 is absent here, so this likely arose from a read error. This sample is part of a study of Graves' ophthalmopathy and Graves' hyperthyroidism. From RNA, the CDR3 regions of TCR beta chains were amplified and sequenced. HTBI primers primed a first-round RT-PCR, and a second-round multiplex PCR followed. TCRdb reprocessed the multiplex PCR reads with MiXCR, giving one entry per CDR3 protein. The repertoire includes hundreds of thousands of distinct CDR3 sequences, 40% of them detected once, and 40% to 45% sits in the top ten. This CDR3 region has 15 residues. Germline values: CDR1 SGHTA, CDR2 FQGNSA. Diagnostic conclusions were grounded in clinical symptoms, serum thyroxine, TRAb, thyroid ultrasound and orbital computed tomography.

The rearrangement joins TRBV7-2 to TRBJ2-5, with 9 bases identical to TRBD2. The end of the DNA aligns better with TRBJ2-7, so the J call may be wrong. The sequence was collected from an adult man with Graves' ophthalmopathy. Material for sequencing was peripheral blood. In DNA, the CDR3 is TGTGCCAGCAGCTTAGGACCTAGCGGGAAATACGAGCAGTACCTC. Amino acids: CASSLGPSGKYEQYL.